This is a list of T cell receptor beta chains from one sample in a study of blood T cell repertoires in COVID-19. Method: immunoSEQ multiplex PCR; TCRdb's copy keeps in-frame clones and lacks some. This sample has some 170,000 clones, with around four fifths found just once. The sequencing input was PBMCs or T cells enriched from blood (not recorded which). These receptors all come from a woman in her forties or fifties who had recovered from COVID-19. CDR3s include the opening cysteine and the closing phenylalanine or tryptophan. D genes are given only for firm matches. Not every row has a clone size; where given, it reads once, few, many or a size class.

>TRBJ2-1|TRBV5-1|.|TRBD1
TGCGCCAGCAACCGATATGGACAGGGTGATAATGAGCAGTTCTTC
CASNRYGQGDNEQFF
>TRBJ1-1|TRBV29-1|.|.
TGCAGCGTTGTCGGGGACACTGAAGCTTTCTTT
CSVVGDTEAFF
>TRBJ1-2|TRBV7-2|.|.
TGTGCCAGCATCCCGGGAGGGACTCTAAGTGGCTACACCTTC
CASIPGGTLSGYTF
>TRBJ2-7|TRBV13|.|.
TGTGCCAGCAGCTTAGGAGCCCGATCCTACGAGCAGTACTTC
CASSLGARSYEQYF
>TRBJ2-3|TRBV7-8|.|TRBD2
TGTGCCAGCAGCCTATACACAGGGACTAGCGGGAGTGACACAGATACGCAGTATTTT
CASSLYTGTSGSDTDTQYF
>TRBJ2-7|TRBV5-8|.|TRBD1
TGTGCCAGCAGCTTACAGGGGGGTGAGCAGTACTTC
CASSLQGGEQYF
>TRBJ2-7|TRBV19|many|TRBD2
TGTGCCAGTAGTGTCGAGCTAGCGGGAGTGGGCTACGAGCAGTACTTC
CASSVELAGVGYEQYF
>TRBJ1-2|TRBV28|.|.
TGTGCCAGCAGTTTGCGGCCGATTGGCTACACCTTC
CASSLRPIGYTF
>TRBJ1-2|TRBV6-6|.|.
TGTGCCAGCAGTTACTCGCGGCAGGGTCGTGATGGCTACACCTTC
CASSYSRQGRDGYTF
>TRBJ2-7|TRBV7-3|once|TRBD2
TGTGCCAGCAGCGCAATCCCCGGGACTAGCTTATACGAGCAGTACTTC
CASSAIPGTSLYEQYF
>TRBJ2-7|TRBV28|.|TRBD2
TGTGCCAGCAGTCCTTATAGCGGGAGGGCCAACGAGCAGTACTTC
CASSPYSGRANEQYF
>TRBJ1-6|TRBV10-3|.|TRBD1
TGTGCCATCAGAGGGGGACAGGGTACTAATTCACCCCTCCACTTT
CAIRGGQGTNSPLHF
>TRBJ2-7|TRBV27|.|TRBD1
TGTGCCAGCAGCCCCACCACGAGGGGGCCAACCTACGAGCAGTACTTC
CASSPTTRGPTYEQYF
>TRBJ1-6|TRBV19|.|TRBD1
TGTGCCAGTAGTATAGAGCCGGGACAGAATTCACCCCTCCACTTT
CASSIEPGQNSPLHF
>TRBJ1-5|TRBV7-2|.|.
TGTGCCAGCAGCTTAGCGGAGAGTCAGCCCCAGCATTTT
CASSLAESQPQHF
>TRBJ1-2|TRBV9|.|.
TGTGCCAGCAGCCGGGGCGGGGGGCGCGGTAACTATGGCTACACCTTC
CASSRGGGRGNYGYTF
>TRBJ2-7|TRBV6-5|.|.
TGTGCCAGCACCGCGGTCAACTCCTACGAGCAGTACTTC
CASTAVNSYEQYF
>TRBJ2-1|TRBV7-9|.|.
TGTGCCAGCAGCTTAGTAAGAGGACTATCCGACTACAATGAGCAGTTCTTC
CASSLVRGLSDYNEQFF
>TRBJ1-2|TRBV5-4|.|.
TGTGCCAGCAGCCCAACAGGGATTGAAGGCTACACCTTC
CASSPTGIEGYTF
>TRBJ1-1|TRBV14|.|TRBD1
TGTGCCAGCAGCCAATCCCCGGGACAGGGTCGCACTGAAGCTTTCTTT
CASSQSPGQGRTEAFF
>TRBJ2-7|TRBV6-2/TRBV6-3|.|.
TGTGCCAGCAGTTACATCGGGACTCAGCAGTACTTC
CASSYIGTQQYF
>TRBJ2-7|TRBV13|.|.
TGTGCCAGCAGCTTAGCACCAGTATCGGAGCAGTACTTC
CASSLAPVSEQYF
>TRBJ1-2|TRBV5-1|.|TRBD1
TGCGCCAGCAGCTTGGAGGGGGCGCTTTATGGCTACACCTTC
CASSLEGALYGYTF
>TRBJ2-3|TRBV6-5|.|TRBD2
TGTGCCAGCAGGGGACTAGCGGGAAACGCAGATACGCAGTATTTT
CASRGLAGNADTQYF
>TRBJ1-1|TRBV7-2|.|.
TGTGCCAGCAGCCTAGTCGTCTCCGACACTGAAGCTTTCTTT
CASSLVVSDTEAFF
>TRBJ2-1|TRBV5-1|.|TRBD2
TGCGCCAGCAGCTTGAACCCGGGACTAGCGGGAGGGCCCTCCTACAATGAGCAGTTCTTC
CASSLNPGLAGGPSYNEQFF
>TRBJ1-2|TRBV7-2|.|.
TGTGCCAGCAGCCTTGTTCAGGGCTCCTATGGCTACACCTTC
CASSLVQGSYGYTF
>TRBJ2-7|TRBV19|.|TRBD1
TGTGCCAGTAGTTTGGACAGGGACGGCTCCTACGAGCAGTACTTC
CASSLDRDGSYEQYF
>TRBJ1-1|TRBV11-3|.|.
TGTGCCAGCAGCTTAGGCTCTGGTGACAGGATCCCTTTCTTT
CASSLGSGDRIPFF
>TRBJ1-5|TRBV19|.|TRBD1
TGTGCCAGTAGTCGCGGGACAGGGGTGCATCAGCCCCAGCATTTT
CASSRGTGVHQPQHF
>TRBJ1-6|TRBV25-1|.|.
TGTGCCAGCAGCGGCGGGGGGTGGAATTCACCCCTCCACTTT
CASSGGGWNSPLHF
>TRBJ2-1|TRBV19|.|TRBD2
TGTGCCAGTAGTATAGCGGGAGGGCCCTATGAGCAGTTCTTC
CASSIAGGPYEQFF
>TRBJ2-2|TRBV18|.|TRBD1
TGTGCCAGCTCACCGGACAGGTTGGACACCGGGGAGCTGTTTTTT
CASSPDRLDTGELFF
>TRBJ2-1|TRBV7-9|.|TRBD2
TGTGCCAGCAGCTTAGTTAGCGGGACCTACAATGAGCAGTTCTTC
CASSLVSGTYNEQFF
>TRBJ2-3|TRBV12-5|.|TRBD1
TGTGCTAGTGGTTTAGGACAGGGTATGCAAGATACGCAGTATTTT
CASGLGQGMQDTQYF